These 14 T cell receptor beta chains were all obtained from the same sample, sequenced in a study of T cells in Graves' hyperthyroidism and ophthalmopathy. RNA transcripts were the template for amplifying TCR beta CDR3 regions. HTBI primers drove first-round RT-PCR of the TCR CDR3. TCRdb itself ran the multiplex PCR reads through MiXCR, one entry per CDR3 protein. The sample records about 360,000 distinct CDR3 sequences, roughly an eighth being singletons. What was sequenced was blood. Receptors originate from a young woman with Graves' hyperthyroidism.

This clonotype occurred a few times. The chain is built from TRBV6-1 and TRBJ2-2; the D gene is possibly TRBD1 (5 bases). Per germline, CDR1 MNHNS and CDR2 SASEGT. This CDR3 contains 14 residues. V was pared by 4 bases and J by 7 bases, with 13 bases between. The CDR3 nucleotides are TGTGCCAGCAGTGGGCAAGGGGCGGTCGGGGAGCTGTTTTTT. It encodes CASSGQGAVGELFF.

In regard to this clonotype: The junction departs from the called germline gene at one end, perhaps through a read error. This chain joins TRBV7-9 and TRBJ2-1, with no clear D. Germline V gene sequence: CDR1 SEHNR, CDR2 FQNEAQ (reference sequence). This CDR3 is built from 14 residues. CDR3 nucleotide sequence: TGTGCTAGCAGCTCCGGCTTGCTCTACAATGAGCAGTTCTTC. Translated, it gives CASSSGLLYNEQFF.

This clonotype was recorded many times. This rearrangement joins TRBV7-8 to TRBJ2-3, with TRBD2 identical over 7 bases. The CDR3 runs 18 residues. Germline values: CDR1 SGHVS, CDR2 FQNEAQ. V was pared by 4 bases and J by 2 bases, with 15 bases of the junction left unmatched. This chain's CDR3 is CASSSLAAYMNPTDTQYF. The DNA of the CDR3 is TGTGCCAGCAGCTCGCTAGCGGCTTACATGAACCCCACAGATACGCAGTATTTT.

This clonotype has at least ten counts. The chain links TRBV7-6 to TRBJ2-5; D uncertain. V shed 6 bases and J shed 4 bases, with 12 bases lying between them. From germline, CDR1 is SGHVS and CDR2 FNYEAQ. The CDR3 is 13 amino acids. The CDR3 nucleotides read TGTGCCAGCAGGCAGTCACCTTCAGAGACCCAGTACTTC. Encoded protein: CASRQSPSETQYF.

At least ten counts were recorded for this clonotype. This sequence joins TRBV14 and TRBJ2-1; the D gene is possibly TRBD2 (5 bases). This CDR3 spans 13 amino acids. CDR1 is SGHDN and CDR2 is FVKESK in the germline V gene. The ends were cut back, 4 bases at V and 12 bases at J, with 16 bases in the middle. This chain's CDR3 is CASSPSQLGRQFF. Here the CDR3 DNA reads TGTGCCAGCAGCCCGAGCCAACTAGGGAGGCAGTTCTTC.

This clonotype was found many times. The CDR3 sequence is CASTSPGVYGNQPQHF. The DNA for the CDR3 is TGTGCCAGCACCTCACCAGGGGTTTATGGCAATCAGCCCCAGCATTTT. V usage is TRBV6-2 or TRBV6-3 and J usage is TRBJ1-5, with D possibly matching TRBD1 (6 bases). CDR3 size: 16 residues. The V gene lost 7 bases and the J gene lost 2 bases, with 18 bases spanning the gap. Germline CDR1 MNHEY, CDR2 SVGEGT.

This clonotype was seen repeatedly, ten times or more. V is TRBV29-1 and J is TRBJ2-2, with 9 nucleotides matching TRBD2. The CDR3 contains 13 residues. Germline CDR1 and CDR2: SQVTM and ANQGSEA. After removal of 5 bases from V and 6 bases from J, the junction contained 4 bases not matched to a gene. CDR3 coding DNA: TGCAGCGTTCCCGCGGGAGGGTCCGGGGAGCTGTTTTTT. It encodes CSVPAGGSGELFF.

The chain has TRBV19 and TRBJ2-3, with a weak D call TRBD1 (5 bases). The length of the CDR3 is 15 residues. Looked up from germline, CDR1 is LNHDA and CDR2 is SQIVND (reference sequence). Trimming took off 7 bases at V and 2 bases at J, with 16 bases between the two ends. The CDR3 sequence: CASNRRAGLTDTQYF. The DNA for the CDR3 is TGTGCCAGTAACCGAAGGGCAGGGCTCACAGATACGCAGTATTTT.

This chain joins TRBV6-4 and TRBJ2-2; no reliable D call. Germline V gene sequence: CDR1 MRHNA, CDR2 SNTAGT. The CDR3 consists of 13 residues. Trimming took 4 bases from V and 5 from J, leaving 8 bases between them. CDR3 loop: CASSAIETGELFF. The CDR3 nucleotides are TGTGCCAGCAGTGCAATAGAAACCGGGGAGCTGTTTTTT.

This rearrangement joins TRBV20-1 to TRBJ2-2; perhaps D is TRBD1 or TRBD2 (5 bases each). Germline CDR1 is DFQATT and CDR2 is SNEGSKA (reference sequence). The V gene lost 1 base and the J gene lost 2 bases, with 8 bases spanning the gap. The CDR3 runs to 14 residues. The CDR3 DNA reads as TGCAGTGCTAGAGTGGGGACCAACACCGGGGAGCTGTTTTTT. Amino acids: CSARVGTNTGELFF.

This clonotype was seen only a few times. A much larger clone lies a single base off, so this may be a read error. The J gene is TRBJ1-1, the V gene TRBV27, with D possibly being TRBD1 (5 bases). The CDR3 totals 14 residues. Trimming took 5 bases from V and 7 from J, leaving 17 bases between them. Germline assignment: CDR1 MNHEY and CDR2 SMNVEV (reference sequence). CDR3 bases: TGTGCCAGCAGTGTGACCGGGACGCAAGTTGAAGCTTTCTTT. It yields the protein CASSVTGTQVEAFF.

This clonotype was counted between two and nine times. A junction end diverges from the germline sequence, so it may reflect a read error. The chain combines TRBV29-1 with TRBJ1-2; 9 bases agree with TRBD1. Germline V gene sequence: CDR1 SQVTM, CDR2 ANQGSEA. This CDR3 region has 15 residues. CDR3 nucleotides: TGCAGCGGTGAAAACCCCTCCGGGACAGGGTCGGGCTACACCTTC. Its translation: CSGENPSGTGSGYTF.

This clonotype came up a few times. A read error is possible here, since a much larger clone lies one base away. The V gene is TRBV20-1, the J gene TRBJ2-3; 8 bases are a match to TRBD2. CDR1 is DFQATT and CDR2 is SNEGSKA in the germline V gene (reference sequence). The CDR3 is 15 amino acids. Trimming at V came to 5 bases and at J to 2 bases, leaving 9 bases not matched to a gene. The CDR3 nucleotides read TGCAGTGCTGGAGGTTTACTAGCGGACACAGATACGCAGTATTTT. This encodes CSAGGLLADTDTQYF.

This clonotype was observed a handful of times. The chain combines TRBV27 with TRBJ1-5; 10 bases map to TRBD1. Per the germline V gene, CDR1 is MNHEY and CDR2 is SMNVEV (reference sequence). This CDR3 is 15 amino acids long. The J segment lost 3 bases and the V segment lost 6 bases, leaving 5 bases of the junction unmatched. The DNA for the CDR3 is TGTGCCAGCAGGCGGACAGGGGGTCTCAATCAGCCCCAGCATTTT. Translating it yields CASRRTGGLNQPQHF.